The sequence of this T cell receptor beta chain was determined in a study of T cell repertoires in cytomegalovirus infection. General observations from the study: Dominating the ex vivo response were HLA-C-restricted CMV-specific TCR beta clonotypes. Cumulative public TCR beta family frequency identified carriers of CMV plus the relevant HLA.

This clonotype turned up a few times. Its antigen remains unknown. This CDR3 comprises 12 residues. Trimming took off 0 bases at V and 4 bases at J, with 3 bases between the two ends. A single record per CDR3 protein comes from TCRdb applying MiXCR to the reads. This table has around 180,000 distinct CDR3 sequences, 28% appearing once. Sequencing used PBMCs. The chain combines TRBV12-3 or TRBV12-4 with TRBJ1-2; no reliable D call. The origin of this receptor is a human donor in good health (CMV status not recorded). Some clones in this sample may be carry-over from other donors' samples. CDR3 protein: CASSLASYGYTF. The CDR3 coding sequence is TGTGCCAGCAGTTTAGCCAGCTATGGCTACACCTTC.